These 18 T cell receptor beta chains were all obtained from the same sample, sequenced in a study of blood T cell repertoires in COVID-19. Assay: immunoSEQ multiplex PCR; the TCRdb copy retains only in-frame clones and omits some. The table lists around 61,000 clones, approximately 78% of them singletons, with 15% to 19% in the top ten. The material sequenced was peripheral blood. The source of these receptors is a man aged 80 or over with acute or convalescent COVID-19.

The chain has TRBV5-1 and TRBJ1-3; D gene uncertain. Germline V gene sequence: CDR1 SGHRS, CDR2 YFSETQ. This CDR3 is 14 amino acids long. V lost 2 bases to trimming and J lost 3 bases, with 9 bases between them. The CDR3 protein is CASSFGSGGNTIYF. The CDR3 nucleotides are TGCGCCAGCAGCTTTGGCTCGGGTGGAAACACCATATATTTT.

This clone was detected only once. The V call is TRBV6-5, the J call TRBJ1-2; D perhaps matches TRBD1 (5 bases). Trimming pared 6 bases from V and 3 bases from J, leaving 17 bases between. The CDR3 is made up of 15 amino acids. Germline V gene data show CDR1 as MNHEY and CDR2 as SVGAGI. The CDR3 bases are TGTGCCAGCAGATCCCACCCTCCACAGGACTATGGCTACACCTTC. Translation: CASRSHPPQDYGYTF.

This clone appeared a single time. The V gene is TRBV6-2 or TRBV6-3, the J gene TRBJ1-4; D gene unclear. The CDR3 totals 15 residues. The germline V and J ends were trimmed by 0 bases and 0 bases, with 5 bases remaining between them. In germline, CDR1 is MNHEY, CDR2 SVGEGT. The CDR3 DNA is TGTGCCAGCAGTTACTCCCGGGCAACTAATGAAAAACTGTTTTTT. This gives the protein CASSYSRATNEKLFF.

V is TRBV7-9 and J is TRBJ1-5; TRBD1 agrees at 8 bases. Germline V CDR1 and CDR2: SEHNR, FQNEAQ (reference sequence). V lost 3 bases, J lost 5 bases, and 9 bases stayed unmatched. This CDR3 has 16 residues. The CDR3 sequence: CASSLARQGYHQPQHF. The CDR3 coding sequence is TGTGCCAGCAGCTTGGCGAGACAGGGGTATCATCAGCCCCAGCATTTT.

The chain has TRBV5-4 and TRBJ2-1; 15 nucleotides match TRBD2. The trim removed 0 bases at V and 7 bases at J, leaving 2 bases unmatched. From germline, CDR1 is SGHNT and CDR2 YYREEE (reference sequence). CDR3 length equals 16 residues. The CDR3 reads CASSLVGTSGRNEQFF. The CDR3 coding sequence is TGTGCCAGCAGCTTGGTGGGGACTAGCGGGAGGAATGAGCAGTTCTTC.

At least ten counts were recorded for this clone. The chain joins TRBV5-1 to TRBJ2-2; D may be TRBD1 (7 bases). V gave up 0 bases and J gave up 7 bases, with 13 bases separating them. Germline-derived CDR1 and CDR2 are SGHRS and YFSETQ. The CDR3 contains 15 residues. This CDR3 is CASSLEAGGGGELFF. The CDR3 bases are TGCGCCAGCAGCTTGGAGGCAGGGGGAGGCGGGGAGCTGTTTTTT. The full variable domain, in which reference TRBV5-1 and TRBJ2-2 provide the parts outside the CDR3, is KAGVTQTPRYLIKTRGQQVTLSCSPISGHRSVSWYQQTPGQGLQFLFEYFSETQRNKGNFPGRFSGRQFSNSRSEMNVSTLELGDSALYLCASSLEAGGGGELFFGEGSRLTVL.

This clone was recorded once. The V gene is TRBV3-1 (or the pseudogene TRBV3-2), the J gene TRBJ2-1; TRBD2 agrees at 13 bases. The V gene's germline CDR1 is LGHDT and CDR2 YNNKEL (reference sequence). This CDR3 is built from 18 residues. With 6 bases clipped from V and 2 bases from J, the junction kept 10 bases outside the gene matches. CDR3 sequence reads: CASRAGTSGVGAYNEQFF. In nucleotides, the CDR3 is TGTGCCAGCAGGGCCGGGACTAGCGGGGTGGGAGCCTACAATGAGCAGTTCTTC.

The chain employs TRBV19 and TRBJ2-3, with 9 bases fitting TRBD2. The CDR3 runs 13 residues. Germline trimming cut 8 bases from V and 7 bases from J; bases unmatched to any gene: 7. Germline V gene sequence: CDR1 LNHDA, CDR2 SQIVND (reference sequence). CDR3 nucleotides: TGTGCCAGTTCTAGCGGGAAGAGTAATACGCAGTATTTT. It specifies CASSSGKSNTQYF.

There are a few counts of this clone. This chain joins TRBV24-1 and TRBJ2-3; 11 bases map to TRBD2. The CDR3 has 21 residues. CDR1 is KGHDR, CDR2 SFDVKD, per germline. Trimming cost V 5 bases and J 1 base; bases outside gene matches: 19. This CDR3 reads CATSALKKGLGTSGGTDTQYF. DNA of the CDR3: TGTGCCACCAGTGCTCTTAAGAAGGGCTTGGGGACTAGCGGCGGCACAGATACGCAGTATTTT.

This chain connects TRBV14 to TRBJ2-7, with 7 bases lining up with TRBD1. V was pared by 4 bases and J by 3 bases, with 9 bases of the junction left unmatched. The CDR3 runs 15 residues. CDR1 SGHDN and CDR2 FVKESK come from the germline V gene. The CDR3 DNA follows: TGTGCCAGCAGCCCAATACAGGGGAACGGCTACGAGCAGTACTTC. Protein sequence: CASSPIQGNGYEQYF.

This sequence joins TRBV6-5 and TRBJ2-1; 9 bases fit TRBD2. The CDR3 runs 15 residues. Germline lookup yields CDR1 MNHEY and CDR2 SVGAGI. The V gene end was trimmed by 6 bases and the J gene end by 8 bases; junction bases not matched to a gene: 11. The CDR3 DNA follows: TGTGCCAGCAGCGGACTAGCGTTCCGTCGGGATGAGCAGTTCTTC. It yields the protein CASSGLAFRRDEQFF.

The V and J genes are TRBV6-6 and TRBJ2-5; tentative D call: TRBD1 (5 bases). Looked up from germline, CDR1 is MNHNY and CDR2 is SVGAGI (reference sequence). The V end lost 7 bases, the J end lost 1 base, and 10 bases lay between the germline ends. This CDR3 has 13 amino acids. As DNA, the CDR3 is TGTGCCAGCAATAGGGGATCCCAAGAGACCCAGTACTTC. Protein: CASNRGSQETQYF.

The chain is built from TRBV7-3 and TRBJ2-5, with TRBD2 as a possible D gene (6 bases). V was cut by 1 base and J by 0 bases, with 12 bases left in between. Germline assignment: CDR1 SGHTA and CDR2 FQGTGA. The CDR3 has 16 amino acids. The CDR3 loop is CASSLIGGSYQETQYF. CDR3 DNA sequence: TGTGCCAGCAGCTTAATCGGAGGGTCGTACCAAGAGACCCAGTACTTC.

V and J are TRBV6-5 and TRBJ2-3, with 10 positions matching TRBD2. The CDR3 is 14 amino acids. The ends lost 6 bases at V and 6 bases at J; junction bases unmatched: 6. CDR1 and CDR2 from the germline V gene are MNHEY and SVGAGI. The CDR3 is CASRGPGLADTQYF. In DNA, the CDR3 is TGTGCCAGCAGGGGTCCGGGACTAGCGGATACGCAGTATTTT.

The CDR3, as DNA: TGTGCCAGTAGTCCCGGGGGGGGACTAGCGGGGACGAGTTACGAGCAGTACTTC. This codes for CASSPGGGLAGTSYEQYF. The chain couples TRBV19 to TRBJ2-7, with 13 bases that match TRBD2. CDR3 length equals 18 residues. With 5 bases clipped from V and 4 bases from J, the junction kept 14 bases outside the gene matches. Per the germline V gene, CDR1 is LNHDA and CDR2 is SQIVND (reference sequence). Variable domain in full (rest from reference TRBV19 and TRBJ2-7): DGGITQSPKYLFRKEGQNVTLSCEQNLNHDAMYWYRQDPGQGLRLIYYSQIVNDFQKGDIAEGYSVSREKKESFPLTVTSAQKNPTAFYLCASSPGGGLAGTSYEQYFGPGTRLTVT.

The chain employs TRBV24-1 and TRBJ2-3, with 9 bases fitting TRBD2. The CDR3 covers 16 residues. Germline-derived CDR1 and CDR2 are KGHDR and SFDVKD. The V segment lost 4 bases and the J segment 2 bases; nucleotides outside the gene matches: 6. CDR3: CATSDRLAGATDTQYF. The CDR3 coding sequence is TGTGCCACCAGTGACCGTTTAGCGGGGGCCACAGATACGCAGTATTTT.

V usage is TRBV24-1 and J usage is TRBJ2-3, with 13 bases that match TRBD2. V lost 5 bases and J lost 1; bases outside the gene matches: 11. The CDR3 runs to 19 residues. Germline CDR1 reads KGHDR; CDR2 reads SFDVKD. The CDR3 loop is CATSAAGVGLAGGTDTQYF. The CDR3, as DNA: TGTGCCACCAGTGCGGCAGGGGTTGGACTAGCGGGGGGCACAGATACGCAGTATTTT.

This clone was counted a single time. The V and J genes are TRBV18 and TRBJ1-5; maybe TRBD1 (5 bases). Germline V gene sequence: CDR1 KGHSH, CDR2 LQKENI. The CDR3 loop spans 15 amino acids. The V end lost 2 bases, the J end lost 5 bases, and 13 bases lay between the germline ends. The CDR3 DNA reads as TGTGCCAGCTCACCAAGCAAAGGGGATTATCAGCCCCAGCATTTT. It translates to CASSPSKGDYQPQHF.